This T cell receptor (beta chain) was observed in a study of circulating CD8 cells and anti-PD-1 response in melanoma. The CDR3 has 14 residues. Trimming removed 7 bases from V and 8 bases from J, with 18 bases in between. Germline lookup yields CDR1 SNHLY and CDR2 FYNNEI. By share of the sample, this clonotype is large. Sorting of live CD3+CD8+TCRalphabeta+ cells by PD-1 and/or TIGIT gave four subsets. Each library started from around 14 ng of total RNA using the QIAseq Immune Repertoire TCR panel. TCRdb reprocessed the reads with MiXCR, giving one entry per CDR3 protein. The sample lists roughly 680 distinct CDR3 sequences; 7.4% were seen once.

V usage is TRBV2 and J usage is TRBJ2-1; no clear D. This TCR was recovered from a human donor with melanoma. This specimen consisted of CD8+ T cells from PBMCs, obtained at baseline or after one month of anti-PD-1 therapy (not recorded which). The CDR3 region has the DNA TGTGCCAGCATGTATAGAATGGGGTGGGATGAGCAGTTCTTC. It codes for CASMYRMGWDEQFF.